Listed here are 17 T cell receptor beta chains from one sample, sequenced in a study of breast tumors, draining lymph nodes, adjacent tissues. One entry per CDR3 protein results from TCRdb running MiXCR on the multiplex PCR reads. The sample lists about 140,000 distinct CDR3 sequences; over 25% were seen once. Samples came from axillary lymph nodes draining the breast cancer. Material: axillary lymph node tissue. All receptors come from a female donor with breast cancer. Some clones in this sample may be carry-over from other donors' samples.

This clonotype was detected ten times or more. V usage is TRBV6-1 and J usage is TRBJ1-3; a possible D gene is TRBD1 (5 bases). Germline V gene sequence: CDR1 MNHNS, CDR2 SASEGT. V lost 5 bases, J lost 2 bases, and 13 bases lay in between. The CDR3 runs 15 residues. DNA of the CDR3: TGTGCCAGCAGTTATCAGGGAAATACTGGAAACACCATATATTTT. Encoded protein: CASSYQGNTGNTIYF.

This clonotype has ten or more counts. This chain connects TRBV6-1 to TRBJ2-7, with 7 bases lining up with TRBD1. This CDR3 is built from 12 residues. V lost 6 bases, J lost 10 bases, and 9 bases stayed unmatched. The germline V gene encodes CDR1 MNHNS and CDR2 SASEGT. For the CDR3, the DNA is TGTGCCAGCAGCGAGACAGGGTTCAAACAGTACGTC. This sequence encodes CASSETGFKQYV.

In its sample, this clonotype was seen many times. This chain connects TRBV5-1 to TRBJ2-3, with TRBD1 as a possible D gene (5 bases). With 0 bases removed from V and 3 bases from J, the gap between germline ends came to 8 bases. CDR1 is SGHRS, CDR2 YFSETQ, per germline. The CDR3 runs to 14 residues. The CDR3, as DNA: TGCGCCAGCAGCTTGGGACAGAGGACAGATACGCAGTATTTT. As protein: CASSLGQRTDTQYF.

This clonotype was picked up one time. The V gene is TRBV5-4, the J gene TRBJ2-7; weak D call: TRBD1 (6 bases). Trimming pared 0 bases from V and 0 bases from J, leaving 10 bases between. In germline, CDR1 is SGHNT, CDR2 YYREEE (reference sequence). CDR3 length equals 15 residues. In DNA, the CDR3 is TGTGCCAGCAGCTTGGGACAGGTCGTCTCCTACGAGCAGTACTTC. It encodes CASSLGQVVSYEQYF. The full variable domain, its missing parts supplied by reference TRBV5-4 and TRBJ2-7, is ETGVTQSPTHLIKTRGQQVTLRCSSQSGHNTVSWYQQALGQGPQFIFQYYREEENGRGNFPPRFSGLQFPNYSSELNVNALELDDSALYLCASSLGQVVSYEQYFGPGTRLTVT.

This clonotype showed up many times. Possible read error: a much larger clone is one base away. This chain connects TRBV20-1 to TRBJ2-7, with TRBD1 as a possible D gene (6 bases). The length of the CDR3 is 13 residues. Germline V CDR1 and CDR2: DFQATT, SNEGSKA (reference sequence). In DNA form, the CDR3 reads TGCAGTGCTAGGGCCCAAACAGGGTACGCGCAGTACGTC. Translation gives CSARAQTGYAQYV.

The J gene is TRBJ1-2, the V gene TRBV9; D not resolved. This CDR3 has 14 residues. Trimming took 3 bases from V and 0 from J, leaving 9 bases between them. Germline CDR1 is SGDLS and CDR2 is YYNGEE. CDR3 sequence reads: CASSGSTANYGYTF. CDR3 bases: TGTGCCAGCAGCGGAAGTACCGCTAACTATGGCTACACCTTC.

Comments on this clonotype: Relative to the germline gene, one junction end is altered; a read error may explain this. The J gene is TRBJ1-2, the V gene TRBV20-1; D perhaps matches TRBD1 (6 bases). Germline CDR1 reads DFQATT; CDR2 reads SNEGSKA (reference sequence). This CDR3 contains 13 residues. As DNA, the CDR3 is TGCAGTGCTGGAGATCTACAGGGCTATGGCTACACCTTT. Its translation is CSAGDLQGYGYTF.

The gene calls are TRBV7-6 and TRBJ2-5; 7 bases are a match to TRBD2. Germline trimming cut 1 base from V and 5 bases from J; bases unmatched to any gene: 10. Looked up from germline, CDR1 is SGHVS and CDR2 is FNYEAQ. The CDR3 has 16 amino acids. The CDR3 nucleotides are TGTGCCAGCAGCTTAGTGGCGGGGGAAGTTGCGGAGACCCAGTACTTC. Protein product: CASSLVAGEVAETQYF.

This clonotype was recorded many times. The V call is TRBV5-1, the J call TRBJ2-5, with D unclear. This CDR3 region has 15 residues. The V end was cut by 0 bases, the J end by 2 bases, with 11 bases between. The germline CDR1 and CDR2 sequences are SGHRS and YFSETQ. The CDR3 reads CASSLGSRKQETQYF. The CDR3 bases are TGCGCCAGCAGCTTGGGTTCGCGGAAACAAGAGACCCAGTACTTC.

This clonotype was picked up many times. One base away lies a much larger clone, so this may be a sequencing read error. The chain employs TRBV9 and TRBJ1-2; unclear D gene. This CDR3 region has 15 residues. Germline CDR1 reads SGDLS; CDR2 reads YYNGEE. CDR3 bases: TGTGCCAGCAGCGTAGTTTACGGCTCTAACTATGGCTCCACCTTC. Residues: CASSVVYGSNYGSTF.

In this sample, this clonotype turned up many times. The V and J genes are TRBV15 and TRBJ1-5, with TRBD1 as a possible D gene (5 bases). Germline CDR1 and CDR2: LNHNV and YYDKDF (reference sequence). This CDR3 has 15 amino acids. V gave up 1 base and J gave up 0 bases, with 7 bases separating them. Written as DNA, the CDR3 is TGTGCCACCAGCAGAGCAGGGACTAGCAATCAGCCCCAGCATTTT. This codes for CATSRAGTSNQPQHF.

There are many counts of this clonotype. The chain recombines TRBV6-5 with TRBJ2-6; unclear D gene. The CDR3 extends over 11 amino acids. V was cut by 10 bases and J by 3 bases, with 4 bases left in between. Germline CDR1 is MNHEY and CDR2 is SVGAGI. The CDR3 sequence is CATCGANVLTF. The CDR3 region has the DNA TGTGCCACCTGTGGGGCCAACGTCCTGACTTTC.

This clonotype was seen many times. The V gene is TRBV7-2, the J gene TRBJ1-4; TRBD1 matches 10 bases. This CDR3 comprises 16 residues. CDR1 is SGHTA and CDR2 is FQGNSA in the germline V gene. J gave up 7 bases and V 5 bases, and 10 bases lay outside the gene matches. The chain's CDR3 is CASSLQPGQGSEKLFF. The CDR3 coding sequence is TGTGCCAGCAGCCTCCAACCGGGACAGGGGAGTGAAAAACTGTTTTTT.

CDR3 in amino acids: CASSSADTQYF. The CDR3 coding sequence is TGTGCCAGCTCCTCCGCTGATACGCAGTATTTT. The rearrangement links TRBV7-9 to TRBJ2-3; D is unresolved. Germline V gene sequence: CDR1 SEHNR, CDR2 FQNEAQ (reference sequence). Trimming took 8 bases from V and 6 from J, leaving 9 bases between them. This CDR3 contains 11 residues.

This clonotype has only a few counts. V and J are TRBV28 and TRBJ2-1, with D possibly TRBD2 on 5 matching bases. Germline loops: CDR1 MDHEN, CDR2 SYDVKM. The CDR3 is 16 residues long. V lost 7 bases and J lost 9, with 25 bases in between. CDR3 coding DNA: TGTGCCAGCACCCCCCCGTTCGGAGGCGCTAGGAGTGAGCAGTTCTTC. As protein: CASTPPFGGARSEQFF.

This clonotype was recorded at least ten times. The chain has TRBV5-1 and TRBJ2-5; TRBD2 matches 7 bases. CDR3 size: 15 residues. With V trimmed by 2 bases and J by 1 base, 5 bases remained unmatched. Germline V gene lookup returns CDR1 SGHRS and CDR2 YFSETQ. For the CDR3, the DNA is TGCGCCAGCAGCTTACAAGCGGGGACCCAAGAGACCCAGTACTTC. Translation: CASSLQAGTQETQYF.

The V call is TRBV4-2, the J call TRBJ1-4; TRBD1 agrees at 7 bases. Trimming at V came to 0 bases and at J to 7 bases, leaving 8 bases not matched to a gene. Germline V gives CDR1 LGHNA, CDR2 YNFKEQ. This CDR3 is built from 16 residues. The DNA of the CDR3 is TGTGCCAGCAGCCAAGATCCCGACAGGGTTGGTGAAAAACTGTTTTTT. Translation: CASSQDPDRVGEKLFF.